This TCR beta chain was profiled in a study of post-analysis software for immune sequencing data. Study findings and constraints: Relative to controls, patients had a few TRBV segments at higher frequency, with TRBV5-6, TRBV5-1 and TRBV20-1 among these.

Trimming cost V 4 bases and J 6 bases, with 17 bases left between them. This CDR3 region has 16 residues. Germline V gene sequence: CDR1 SGHRS, CDR2 YFSETQ. Unique molecular identifiers were built into the TCR beta cDNA libraries. MiXCR was run by TCRdb on the PCR reads, yielding one entry per CDR3 protein. Here the sample spans fewer than 550,000 distinct CDR3 sequences, roughly 34% being singletons. As regards this clonotype: Its target is unknown.

The rearrangement joins TRBV5-1 to TRBJ1-6; D may be TRBD1 (5 bases). The TCR was taken from a girl under 18 with multiple sclerosis. The sample comprised blood. The CDR3 here is CASSGPSRVANSPLHF. The CDR3 DNA reads TGCGCCAGCAGCGGCCCCTCCAGGGTTGCTAATTCACCCCTCCACTTT.